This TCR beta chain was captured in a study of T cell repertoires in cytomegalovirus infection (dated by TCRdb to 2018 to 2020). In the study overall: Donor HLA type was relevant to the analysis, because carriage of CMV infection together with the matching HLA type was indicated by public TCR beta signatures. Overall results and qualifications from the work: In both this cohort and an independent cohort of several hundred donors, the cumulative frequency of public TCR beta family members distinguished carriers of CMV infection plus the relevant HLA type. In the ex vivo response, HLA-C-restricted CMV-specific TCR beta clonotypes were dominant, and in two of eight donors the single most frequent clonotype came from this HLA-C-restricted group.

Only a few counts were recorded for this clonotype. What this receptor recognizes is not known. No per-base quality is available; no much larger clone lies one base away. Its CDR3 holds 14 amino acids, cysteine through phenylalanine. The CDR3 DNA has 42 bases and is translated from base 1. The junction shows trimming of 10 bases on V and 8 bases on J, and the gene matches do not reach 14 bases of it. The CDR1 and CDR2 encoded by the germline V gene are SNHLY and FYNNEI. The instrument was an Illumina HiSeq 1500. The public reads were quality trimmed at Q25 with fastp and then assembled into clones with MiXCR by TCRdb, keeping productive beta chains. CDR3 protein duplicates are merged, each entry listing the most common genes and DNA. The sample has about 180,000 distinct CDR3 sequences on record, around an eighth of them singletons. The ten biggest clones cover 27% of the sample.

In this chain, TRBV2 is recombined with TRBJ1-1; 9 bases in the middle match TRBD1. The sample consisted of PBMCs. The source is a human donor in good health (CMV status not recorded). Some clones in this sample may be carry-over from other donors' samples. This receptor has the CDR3 CATTSGTGSSEAFF. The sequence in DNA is TGTGCCACCACTTCCGGGACAGGGAGTTCCGAAGCTTTCTTT.